The next 2 T cell receptor beta chains were all read from a single sample in a study of regulatory T cells in long-lasting Graves disease. Sequencing libraries for TCR beta were prepared with iRepertoire HTBI primers and Arm-PCR of CDR3 regions. TCRdb reanalysed the multiplex PCR reads using MiXCR and keeps one entry per CDR3 protein. The repertoire holds 350,000 to 500,000 distinct CDR3 sequences, with 21% as singletons. Time point reported: persistent/refractory GD, antithyroid drugs over 5 years with positive TRAb. PBMC RNA served as the TCR library source. The source was peripheral blood mononuclear cells (PBMCs), collected when the disease was refractory, from a patient treated with antithyroid drugs. These receptors were obtained from a female donor with Graves disease.

The chain has TRBV20-1 and TRBJ2-4; 8 bases agree with TRBD2. The V gene's germline CDR1 is DFQATT and CDR2 SNEGSKA (reference sequence). The CDR3 has 15 residues. V lost 8 bases and J lost 6; bases outside the gene matches: 15. The CDR3 DNA sequence: TGCAGTCTTTCCCCACTAGCGGAGGGAATAAACATTCAGTACTTC. This sequence encodes CSLSPLAEGINIQYF.

This clonotype was seen more than once but under ten times. The V gene is TRBV15, the J gene TRBJ2-5; D not resolved. The CDR3 runs 14 residues. Germline V gene sequence: CDR1 LNHNV, CDR2 YYDKDF (reference sequence). Trimming took 1 base from V and 0 from J, leaving 6 bases between them. CDR3: CATSRAVYQETQYF. The CDR3 DNA is TGTGCCACCAGCAGAGCTGTGTACCAAGAGACCCAGTACTTC.